This TCR delta chain was profiled in a study of fetal and pediatric gammadelta thymocytes (dated by TCRdb to between 2021 and 2024). Turning to the overall study: The bulk gammadelta thymocyte repertoires combined previously published and newly generated, unpublished data and were used to strengthen a single-cell study of gammadelta thymocyte development. The bulk gammadelta thymocyte repertoire set covered some 10 subjects in total, 3 fetal thymus donors and 7 pediatric thymus donors. The bulk gammadelta thymocyte repertoires combined unpublished data with previously published data (refs 27,28). Bulk TCR repertoire data were added to increase subject numbers and strengthen the CDR3 publicity analysis. What the work shows at the level of the full study, not this receptor alone: Compared with post-natal repertoires, fetal gammadelta thymocyte repertoires had previously been reported to be enriched for TRDV2, TRGV8 and TRGV9 usage, low N additions and public CDR3s.

For sequencing, an Illumina MiSeq was employed. Per the source publication's procedure: To analyze publicity, the Vgamma9Vdelta2 and nonVgamma9Vdelta2 bulk CDR3 files from each subject were merged so that every subject had one combined repertoire. Using base R and dplyr, each CDR3 amino acid sequence was checked across 9 single-cell datasets and approximately 11 bulk repertoires to give a publicity score ranging from 0 to 19. TCRdb reprocessed the public reads with the caller CATT; rows with the same DNA were merged afterwards. Here the V and J calls rest on TCRdb's processing, not on the authors' analysis. For this sample there are fewer than 2,000 delta-chain clones; around 15% appear just once. The ten biggest clones cover approximately 7% of the sample. Staining of thymocytes was performed with Zombie NIR viability dye and with antibodies against CD3 (UCHT1), TCRgammadelta (11F2), TCRVgamma9 (IMMU360) and TCRVdelta2 (IMMU389). Bulk TRD and TRG CDR3 repertoires were generated separately from sorted Vgamma9Vdelta2 and nonVgamma9Vdelta2 gammadelta thymocytes of human fetal and pediatric thymuses. Children undergoing cardiac surgery in Belgium were the source of the pediatric thymus tissue. The pediatric thymus donors in the study ranged in age from roughly 1 to 11 years. Thymic cell suspensions were prepared from fetal and post-natal thymuses as described previously. Cells that were CD3+ gammadeltaTCR+ Vgamma9+ Vdelta2+ were sorted as Vgamma9Vdelta2 thymocytes. Cell sorting was done on a FACS Aria III cell sorter (BD Biosciences).

This clone is classified as medium-sized (0.01 to 0.1%). The target of this receptor is not known. No much larger clonotype is one base removed from it; base qualities were not supplied. Measured from the cysteine to the phenylalanine, the CDR3 is 17 residues long. Only CDR3 DNA remains: 51 bases, in frame from the first base. V has 0 bases trimmed and J has 0 bases trimmed; junction bases matching no gene number 8. As encoded in the germline V gene, CDR1 is GEAIGNYY while CDR2 is EKD. The sample taken for sequencing was Vgamma9Vdelta2 gamma-delta T cells from the thymus. Sample cell subset or site, as interpreted from the label and publication: sorted CD3+gammadeltaTCR+Vgamma9+Vdelta2+ thymocytes. The clonotype comes from a child who underwent cardiac surgery and was recorded as healthy. The chain was built from TRDV2 and TRDJ1; TRDD3 fits 8 bases in the junction. The CDR3 has the sequence CACDTGGDTRDTDKLIF. The nucleotide sequence is given as TGTGCCTGTGACACCGGTGGGGATACTAGGGACACCGATAAACTCATCTTT.